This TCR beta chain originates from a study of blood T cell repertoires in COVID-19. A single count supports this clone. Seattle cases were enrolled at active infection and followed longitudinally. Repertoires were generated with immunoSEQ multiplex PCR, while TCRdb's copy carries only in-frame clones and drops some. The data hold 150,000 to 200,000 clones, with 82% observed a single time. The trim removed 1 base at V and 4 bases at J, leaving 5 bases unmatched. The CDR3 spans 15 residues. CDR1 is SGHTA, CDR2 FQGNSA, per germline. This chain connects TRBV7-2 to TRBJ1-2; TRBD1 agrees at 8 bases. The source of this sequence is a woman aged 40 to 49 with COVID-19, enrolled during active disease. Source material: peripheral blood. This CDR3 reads CASSLEADRAYGYTF. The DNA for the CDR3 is TGTGCCAGCAGCTTAGAAGCGGACAGGGCCTATGGCTACACCTTC.